Each of the 7 T cell receptor beta chains below was sequenced from the same sample in a study of blood T cell repertoires in COVID-19. Sequencing used immunoSEQ multiplex PCR; TCRdb keeps in-frame clones, though not all of them. Here the sample spans 150,000 to 200,000 clones, about 80% being singletons. Material for sequencing was PBMCs or T cells enriched from blood (not recorded which). These receptors were obtained from a man aged 45 to 65 who had recovered from COVID-19.

V is TRBV5-1 and J is TRBJ1-6; D remains unclear. Germline V gives CDR1 SGHRS, CDR2 YFSETQ. The CDR3 is made up of 13 amino acids. V lost 4 bases to trimming and J lost 7 bases, with 9 bases between them. The CDR3 protein is CASSKAGNSPLHF. DNA of the CDR3: TGCGCCAGCAGCAAAGCAGGCAATTCACCCCTCCACTTT.

This clone was counted a single time. The genes are TRBV19 and TRBJ2-1; possible D gene TRBD2, 6 bases. Germline CDR1 and CDR2: LNHDA and SQIVND (reference sequence). The germline V and J ends were trimmed by 6 bases and 2 bases, with 14 bases remaining between them. CDR3 length: 15 residues. The CDR3, as DNA: TGTGCCAGTAGGGTAACCGGGGGAGCCTACAATGAGCAGTTCTTC. It is translated as CASRVTGGAYNEQFF.

CDR3 loop: CASVHRVRNQPQHF. CDR3 sequence (DNA): TGCGCCAGCGTCCACAGGGTTCGCAATCAGCCCCAGCATTTT. The V and J genes are TRBV10-1 and TRBJ1-5; a possible D gene is TRBD1 (6 bases). V shed 8 bases and J shed 2 bases, with 13 bases lying between them. Per germline, CDR1 WNHNN and CDR2 SYGVQD (reference sequence). This CDR3 has 14 residues.

The CDR3 nucleotides are TGTGCCAGCAGTTACGGCGGTCAGCCCCAGCATTTT. It codes for CASSYGGQPQHF. V is TRBV6-2 or TRBV6-3 and J is TRBJ1-5; D is undetermined. The CDR3 extends over 12 amino acids. Looked up from germline, CDR1 is MNHEY and CDR2 is SVGEGT. V dropped 2 bases and J dropped 6 bases, with 5 bases sitting between them.

J is TRBJ1-1 and V is TRBV10-2; no firm D call. The CDR3 is 13 residues long. The germline V and J ends were trimmed by 7 bases and 4 bases, with 13 bases remaining between them. Germline V CDR1 and CDR2: WSHSY, SAAADI. CDR3 amino acids: CASKSVTGTEAFF. In DNA form, the CDR3 reads TGCGCCAGCAAGTCCGTAACTGGCACTGAAGCTTTCTTT.

The chain links TRBV5-5 to TRBJ2-3; 8 bases match TRBD1. The CDR3 covers 15 residues. CDR1 is SGHKS and CDR2 is YYEKEE in the germline V gene (reference sequence). V lost 3 bases to trimming and J lost 2 bases; unmatched junction nucleotides: 5. CDR3 nucleotide sequence: TGTGCCAGCAGCTGGGGACAGGCCCCCACAGATACGCAGTATTTT. This gives the protein CASSWGQAPTDTQYF.

V and J are TRBV30 and TRBJ1-2; 8 bases align to TRBD1. V lost 1 base to trimming and J lost 3 bases; unmatched junction nucleotides: 13. Germline CDR1 and CDR2: GTSNPN and SVGIG (reference sequence). The CDR3 runs to 17 residues. For the CDR3, the DNA is TGTGCCTGGAGTGAACGGACAGGGAGGTTTAGTGACTATGGCTACACCTTC. Protein product: CAWSERTGRFSDYGYTF.